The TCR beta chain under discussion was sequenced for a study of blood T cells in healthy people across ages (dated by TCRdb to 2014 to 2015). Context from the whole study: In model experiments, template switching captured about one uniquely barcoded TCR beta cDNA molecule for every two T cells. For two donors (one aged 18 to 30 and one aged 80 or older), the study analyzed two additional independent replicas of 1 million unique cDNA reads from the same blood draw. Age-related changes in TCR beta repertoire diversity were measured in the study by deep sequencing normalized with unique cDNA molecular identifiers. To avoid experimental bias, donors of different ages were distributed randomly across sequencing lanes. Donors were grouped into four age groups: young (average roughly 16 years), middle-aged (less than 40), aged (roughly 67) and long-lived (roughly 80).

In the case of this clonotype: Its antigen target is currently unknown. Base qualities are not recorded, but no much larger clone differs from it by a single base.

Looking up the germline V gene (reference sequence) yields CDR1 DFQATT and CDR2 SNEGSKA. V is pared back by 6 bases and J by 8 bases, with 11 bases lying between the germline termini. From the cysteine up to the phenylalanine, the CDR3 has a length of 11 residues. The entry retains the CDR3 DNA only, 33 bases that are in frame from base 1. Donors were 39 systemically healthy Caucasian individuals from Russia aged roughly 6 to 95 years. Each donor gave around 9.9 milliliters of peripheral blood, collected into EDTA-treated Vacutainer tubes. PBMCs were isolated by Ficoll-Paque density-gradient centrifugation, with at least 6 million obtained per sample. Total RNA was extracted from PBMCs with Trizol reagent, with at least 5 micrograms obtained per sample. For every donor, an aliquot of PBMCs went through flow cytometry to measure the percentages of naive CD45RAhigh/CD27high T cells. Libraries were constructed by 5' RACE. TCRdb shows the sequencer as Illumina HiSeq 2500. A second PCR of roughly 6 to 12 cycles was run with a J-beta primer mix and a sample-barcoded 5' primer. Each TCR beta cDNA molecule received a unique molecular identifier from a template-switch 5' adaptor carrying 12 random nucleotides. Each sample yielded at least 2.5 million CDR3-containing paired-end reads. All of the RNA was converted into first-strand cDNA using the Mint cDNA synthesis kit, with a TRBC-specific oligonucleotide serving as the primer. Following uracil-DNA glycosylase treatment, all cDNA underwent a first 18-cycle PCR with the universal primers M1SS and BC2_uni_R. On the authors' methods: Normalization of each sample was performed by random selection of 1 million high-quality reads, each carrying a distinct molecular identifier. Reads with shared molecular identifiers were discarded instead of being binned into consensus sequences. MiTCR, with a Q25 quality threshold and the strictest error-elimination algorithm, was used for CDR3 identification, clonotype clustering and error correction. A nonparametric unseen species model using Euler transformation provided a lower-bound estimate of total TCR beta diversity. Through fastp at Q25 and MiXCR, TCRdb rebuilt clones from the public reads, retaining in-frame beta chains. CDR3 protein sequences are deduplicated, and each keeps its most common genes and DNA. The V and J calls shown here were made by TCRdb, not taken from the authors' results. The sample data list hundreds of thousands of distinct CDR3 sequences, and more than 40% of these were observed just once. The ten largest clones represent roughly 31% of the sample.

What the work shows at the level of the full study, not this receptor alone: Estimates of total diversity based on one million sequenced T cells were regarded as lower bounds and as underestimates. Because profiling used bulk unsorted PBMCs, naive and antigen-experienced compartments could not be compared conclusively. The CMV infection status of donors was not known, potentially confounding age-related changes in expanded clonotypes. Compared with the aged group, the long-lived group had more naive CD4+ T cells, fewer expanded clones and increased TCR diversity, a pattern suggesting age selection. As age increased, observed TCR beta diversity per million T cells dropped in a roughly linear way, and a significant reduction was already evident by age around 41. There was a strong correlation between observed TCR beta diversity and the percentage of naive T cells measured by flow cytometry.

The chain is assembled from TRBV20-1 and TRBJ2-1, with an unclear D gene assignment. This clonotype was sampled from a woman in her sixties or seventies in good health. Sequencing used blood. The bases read TGCAGTGCCCCTTCACGCCATGAGCAGTTCTTC. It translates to CSAPSRHEQFF.